Listed below are T cell receptor beta chains from one sample, sequenced in a study of blood T cell repertoires in COVID-19. Some clones are missing from TCRdb's copy, which holds only in-frame ones; the method was immunoSEQ multiplex PCR. The sample has about 260,000 clones; 91% are singletons. The sequenced sample consisted of peripheral blood. These TCRs come from a person in their late teens or twenties with COVID-19, enrolled during active disease. CDR3s include the opening cysteine and the closing phenylalanine or tryptophan. D genes are given only for firm matches. The size field is filled for only some rows; it gives once, few, many or a size class.

V gene	D gene	clone size	J gene	CDR3 length	CDR3 protein	CDR3 DNA
TRBV19	TRBD1	NA	TRBJ1-2	14	CASSIDRGRQGYTF	TGTGCCAGTAGTATCGACAGGGGGCGACAGGGCTACACCTTC
TRBV29-1	TRBD1	NA	TRBJ2-5	14	CSVVIQGAGETQYF	TGCAGCGTAGTCATACAGGGGGCCGGGGAGACCCAGTACTTC
TRBV14	NA	NA	TRBJ2-1	13	CASSQAERNEQFF	TGTGCCAGCAGCCAAGCCGAGAGGAATGAGCAGTTCTTC
TRBV28	NA	NA	TRBJ2-7	15	CASRKYAEGGYEQYF	TGTGCCAGCAGAAAATACGCGGAGGGCGGGTACGAGCAGTACTTC
TRBV5-1	TRBD2	NA	TRBJ2-3	14	CASSSGTSRDTQYF	TGCGCCAGCAGCTCCGGGACTAGCAGAGATACGCAGTATTTT
TRBV12-3/TRBV12-4	NA	NA	TRBJ2-1	13	CASSPDGGLRAFF	TGTGCCAGCAGTCCAGACGGCGGGCTGAGGGCGTTCTTC
TRBV4-3	TRBD1	NA	TRBJ2-4	19	CASSQTRTGNLGAKNIQYF	TGCGCCAGCAGCCAAACCCGGACAGGGAATTTAGGAGCCAAAAACATTCAGTACTTC
TRBV6-2/TRBV6-3	TRBD1	NA	TRBJ2-5	17	CASSTLQQGILQETQYF	TGTGCCAGCAGTACCCTCCAACAGGGGATTCTTCAAGAGACCCAGTACTTC
TRBV2	TRBD1	NA	TRBJ1-4	17	CASSRDRPSATNEKLFF	TGTGCCAGCAGTCGGGACAGGCCATCTGCAACTAATGAAAAACTGTTTTTT
TRBV7-2	NA	NA	TRBJ1-1	14	CASSLLEGNTEAFF	TGTGCCAGCAGCTTATTGGAGGGGAACACTGAAGCTTTCTTT
TRBV12-5	NA	NA	TRBJ2-7	14	CASGHGIASYEQYF	TGTGCTAGTGGTCACGGTATAGCCTCCTACGAGCAGTACTTC
TRBV19	TRBD1	NA	TRBJ1-1	13	CATHRGMNTEAFF	TGTGCCACCCACAGGGGCATGAACACTGAAGCTTTCTTT
TRBV9	NA	NA	TRBJ2-1	14	CASSLGPREAEQFF	TGTGCCAGCAGCCTCGGACCCAGGGAGGCTGAGCAGTTCTTC
TRBV7-8	TRBD2	NA	TRBJ2-1	18	CASSADRVAGGSYNEQFF	TGTGCCAGCAGCGCCGACAGAGTGGCGGGAGGATCCTACAATGAGCAGTTCTTC
TRBV7-2	TRBD2	NA	TRBJ2-5	15	CASSLASGRGETQYF	TGTGCCAGCAGCTTAGCTAGCGGGAGGGGAGAGACCCAGTACTTC
TRBV4-1	TRBD1	NA	TRBJ1-6	15	CASSLGQERNSPLHF	TGCGCCAGCAGCCTCGGACAGGAGCGGAATTCACCCCTCCACTTT
TRBV7-6	TRBD1	NA	TRBJ1-3	16	CASSLFGQGGGNTIYF	TGTGCCAGCAGCTTATTTGGACAGGGCGGCGGAAACACCATATATTTT
TRBV7-2	NA	NA	TRBJ2-1	16	CASSRPGGSSYNEQFF	TGTGCCAGCAGTAGGCCGGGTGGAAGCTCCTACAATGAGCAGTTCTTC
TRBV19	TRBD2	NA	TRBJ2-3	16	CASSIDASGETDTQYF	TGTGCCAGTAGTATAGATGCTAGCGGTGAGACAGATACGCAGTATTTT
TRBV6-5	TRBD1	NA	TRBJ1-1	13	CASTTGGDTEAFF	TGTGCCAGTACGACAGGGGGAGACACTGAAGCTTTCTTT
TRBV6-6	NA	NA	TRBJ2-7	14	CASSGQDLRHEQYF	TGTGCCAGCAGTGGCCAGGATCTCCGGCACGAGCAGTACTTC
TRBV9	NA	NA	TRBJ1-2	14	CASSIQGANYGYTF	TGTGCCAGCAGCATACAGGGTGCTAACTATGGCTACACCTTC
TRBV5-1	TRBD2	NA	TRBJ2-1	13	CASRAGPYNEQFF	TGCGCCAGCAGAGCGGGACCCTACAATGAGCAGTTCTTC
TRBV6-5	TRBD1	NA	TRBJ2-4	13	CASTGQGLNIQYF	TGTGCCAGCACCGGACAGGGGTTAAACATTCAGTACTTC
TRBV11-2	NA	many	TRBJ2-4	15	CASSLQTGTKNIQYF	TGTGCCAGCAGCCTCCAGACAGGAACCAAAAACATTCAGTACTTC
TRBV18	NA	few	TRBJ1-1	15	CASSPRPGSGTEAFF	TGTGCCAGCTCACCAAGGCCGGGAAGTGGCACTGAAGCTTTCTTT
TRBV19	TRBD2	few	TRBJ2-1	18	CASSIGGRGLAGGGEQFF	TGTGCCAGTAGTATAGGAGGTCGTGGACTAGCGGGAGGTGGCGAGCAGTTCTTC